These 23 T cell receptor beta chains share one sample of origin, sequenced in a study of T cells in women clearing cervical HPV infection. Clones were read by immunoSEQ multiplex PCR, and TCRdb kept only the in-frame ones, dropping some. Its table lists about 26,000 clones. The sample taken for sequencing was blood buffy coat. The receptor source for this set is a woman aged 18 to 75 with a cervical HPV16 infection that either progressed to CIN3+ or cleared (not recorded which).

Details on this clone: The read ends 3 residues before the CDR3 terminus; that terminus is restored from the germline J gene. The rearrangement uses TRBV24-1 and TRBJ2-3, with 8 nucleotides matching TRBD1. Germline CDR1 KGHDR, CDR2 SFDVKD. J lost 2 bases, V lost 4 bases, and 7 bases had no gene match. The CDR3 sequence is 16 residues long. The sequenced CDR3 bases are TGTGCCACCAGTGACCGAGACAGGGGTCCCACAGATACG. It codes for CATSDRDRGPTDT. The whole CDR3 is CATSDRDRGPTDTQYF.

About this clone itself: The CDR3 end lies 3 residues beyond the end of the read and is filled in from the germline J gene. V is TRBV5-1 and J is TRBJ2-3; 7 bases map to TRBD2. Losses at the gene ends were 8 bases for V and 2 bases for J; bases not matched to a gene: 5. The germline V gene has CDR1 SGHRS and CDR2 YFSETQ. This CDR3 has 13 amino acids. The chain's CDR3 is CASGGGFTDTQYF. The part of the CDR3 DNA that was read is TGCGCCAGTGGGGGGGGTTTCACAGATACG.

As regards this clone: Coverage ceases 3 residues before the CDR3 finishes, and the germline J gene fills in the end. V and J are TRBV5-1 and TRBJ2-4; maybe TRBD2 (5 bases). The CDR3 runs 16 residues. Trimming took 2 bases from V and 1 from J, leaving 13 bases between them. Germline CDR1 SGHRS, CDR2 YFSETQ. CDR3 sequence reads: CASSFTSPMAKNIQYF. CDR3 bases read: TGCGCCAGCAGCTTTACTAGTCCGATGGCCAAAAACATT.

About this clone: The read ends 3 residues shy of where the CDR3 ends; the end is completed using the germline J gene. The J gene is TRBJ2-7, the V gene TRBV30; 9 bases are shared with TRBD1. The CDR3 sequence is 13 residues long. The V segment lost 0 bases and the J segment 6 bases; nucleotides outside the gene matches: 3. Germline V gene data show CDR1 as GTSNPN and CDR2 as SVGIG (reference sequence). The covered CDR3 bases are TGTGCCTGGAGTGTGGGGACAGGGACCGAG. It translates to CAWSVGTGTE. The CDR3, in full, reads CAWSVGTGTEQYF. The whole variable domain, remainder taken from reference TRBV30 and TRBJ2-7, is SQTIHQWPATLVQPVGSPLSLECTVEGTSNPNLYWYRQAAGRGLQLLFYSVGIGQISSEVPQNLSASRPQDRQFILSSKKLLLSDSGFYLCAWSVGTGTEQYFGPGTRLTVT.

About this clone: The CDR3 end is not reached by the read, which stops 3 residues before it; the germline J gene fills it in. V is TRBV5-6 and J is TRBJ1-1; TRBD1 agrees at 7 bases. Germline trimming cut 5 bases from V and 1 base from J; bases unmatched to any gene: 5. In germline, CDR1 is SGHDT, CDR2 YYEEEE. The CDR3 runs 14 residues. CDR3 bases read: TGTGCCAGCAGGTTCCGGGACAGGAACACTGAA. Protein sequence: CASRFRDRNTE. The complete CDR3 sequence is CASRFRDRNTEAFF.

CDR3 protein: CASSLWDTLGNEQFF. The sequenced part of the CDR3 DNA is TGCGCCAGCAGCTTATGGGACACCCTAGGAAATGAG. V is TRBV5-1 and J is TRBJ2-1, with D tentatively TRBD1 (6 bases). Read data end 3 residues before the CDR3 end; the end is taken from the germline J gene. Germline-derived CDR1 and CDR2 are SGHRS and YFSETQ. Trimming left V 2 bases short and J 7 bases short, with 16 bases between. The CDR3 spans 15 residues.

The DNA read from the CDR3 is TGTGCCAGCAGGCTGAGCTCTAACTATGGC. Residues: CASRLSSNYG. From start to end, the CDR3 is CASRLSSNYGYTF. V usage is TRBV7-2 and J usage is TRBJ1-2; no clear D. With the read ending 3 residues before the CDR3 end, the germline J gene is used to fill in that end. Trimming stripped 6 bases from V and 0 bases from J, with 8 bases between. This CDR3 is 13 amino acids long. Germline V CDR1 and CDR2: SGHTA, FQGNSA.

A word on this clone: The CDR3 goes on 3 residues after the read ends, and that part is filled in from the germline J gene. The V and J genes are TRBV7-8 and TRBJ2-1, with 11 bases fitting TRBD1. Trimming at V came to 4 bases and at J to 9 bases, leaving 8 bases not matched to a gene. CDR3 length equals 15 residues. Germline assignment: CDR1 SGHVS and CDR2 FQNEAQ. CDR3 amino acids: CASSSTGTGGTEQFF. Partial CDR3 DNA: TGTGCCAGCAGCTCAACCGGGACAGGGGGTACTGAG.

On this clone itself: The observed sequence ends 3 residues before the CDR3 terminus, with the missing tail filled in from the germline J gene. The V and J genes are TRBV7-2 and TRBJ2-7, with 8 bases that match TRBD1. V lost 5 bases to trimming and J lost 3 bases; unmatched junction nucleotides: 9. This CDR3 has 15 amino acids. CDR1 SGHTA and CDR2 FQGNSA come from the germline V gene. The DNA read from the CDR3 is TGTGCCAGCAGCCGAGGCCGACAGGGGAGCTACGAG. Its protein is CASSRGRQGSYE. The CDR3 in full is CASSRGRQGSYEQYF.

Regarding this clone: The CDR3 end falls 3 residues outside the read, so it is completed with the germline J gene. The chain couples TRBV6-2 or TRBV6-3 to TRBJ1-5; no clear D. This CDR3 has 13 residues. CDR1 and CDR2 from the germline V gene are MNHEY and SVGEGT. V was clipped by 5 bases and J by 5 bases, with 10 bases between them. The CDR3 reads CASSLLPHQPQHF. The CDR3 bases that were read are TGTGCCAGCAGTCTTCTCCCCCATCAGCCC.

On this clone itself: The CDR3 extends 3 residues past the end of the read, so its final part is completed from the germline J gene. The chain has TRBV7-2 and TRBJ1-2; TRBD1 aligns across 8 bases. CDR1 SGHTA and CDR2 FQGNSA come from the germline V gene. The CDR3 length is 15 residues. V shed 5 bases, J shed 2 bases, and the junction held 7 bases outside the gene matches. The CDR3: CASSARQGLNYGYTF. The CDR3 bases that were read are TGTGCCAGCAGCGCTCGACAGGGGTTGAACTATGGC.

In the case of this clone: The read falls 3 residues short of the CDR3 end, and the missing part is taken from the germline J gene. The chain joins TRBV7-2 to TRBJ2-4, with D tentatively TRBD1 (5 bases). This CDR3 has 13 amino acids. In germline, CDR1 is SGHTA, CDR2 FQGNSA. CDR3: CASSLYQGQPQYF. The CDR3 DNA, read in part, is TGTGCCAGCAGCCTTTACCAGGGCCAGCCT.

About this clone: The sequence runs out 3 residues before the end of the CDR3; the remainder is reconstructed from the germline J gene. The rearrangement joins TRBV7-2 to TRBJ1-4, with unresolved D. Germline V gene sequence: CDR1 SGHTA, CDR2 FQGNSA. Trimming took 3 bases from V and 5 from J, leaving 10 bases between them. This CDR3 is built from 14 residues. The CDR3 loop reads CASSFPKPNEKLFF. Partial CDR3 DNA: TGTGCCAGCAGCTTCCCGAAGCCCAATGAAAAA.

About this clone: The read is 3 residues too short to cover the CDR3 end, so that end is filled in from the germline J gene. This rearrangement joins TRBV7-3 to TRBJ2-2; 11 bases line up with TRBD1. The CDR3 consists of 14 residues. Germline trimming cut 4 bases from V and 6 bases from J; bases unmatched to any gene: 1. CDR1 and CDR2 (germline): SGHTA, FQGTGA. This CDR3 is CASSWGQGAGELFF. CDR3 bases read: TGTGCCAGCAGCTGGGGACAGGGGGCCGGGGAG.

Turning to this clone: From the germline J gene comes the end of the CDR3, since the read stops 3 residues before it. Different DNA sequences within this sample yield the same CDR3. The chain combines TRBV19 with TRBJ1-2; 8 nucleotides agree with TRBD1. The germline gives CDR1 LNHDA, CDR2 SQIVND (reference sequence). This CDR3 comprises 13 residues. CDR3 DNA, as far as it was read: TGTGCCAGTAGAAAGAGGGACAGGATCGGC. Translated: CASRKRDRIG. The whole CDR3 protein reads CASRKRDRIGYTF.

CDR3 DNA (partial): TGTGCCAGTAGTCCTCAGGGGGGCCACGAG. Translated: CASSPQGGHE. The CDR3 reads in full as CASSPQGGHEQYF. V usage is TRBV19 and J usage is TRBJ2-7; D is possibly TRBD1 (7 bases). The CDR3 extends 3 residues past the end of the read, so its final part is completed from the germline J gene. The germline V gene encodes CDR1 LNHDA and CDR2 SQIVND (reference sequence). This CDR3 has 13 residues. With 5 bases removed from V and 5 bases from J, the gap between germline ends came to 13 bases.

Concerning this clone: The read finishes 3 residues shy of the CDR3 end, and the germline J gene is used to complete it. The chain combines TRBV6-2 or TRBV6-3 with TRBJ1-4, with a tentative D call TRBD1 (6 bases). Germline loops: CDR1 MNHEY, CDR2 SVGEGT. Trimming cost V 4 bases and J 6 bases, with 6 bases left between them. CDR3 size: 12 residues. CDR3 bases read: TGTGCCAGCAGTTGGACAGATGAAAAA. It encodes CASSWTDEK. The CDR3 reads in full as CASSWTDEKLFF.

With respect to this clone: The read stops 3 residues short of the end of the CDR3; the missing end is completed from the germline J gene. This chain joins TRBV7-9 and TRBJ2-5; D may be TRBD1 (5 bases). Germline loops: CDR1 SEHNR, CDR2 FQNEAQ (reference sequence). The CDR3 runs 13 residues. V was clipped by 5 bases and J by 4 bases, with 11 bases between them. The CDR3 here is CASSPHGAETQYF. The sequenced part of the CDR3 DNA is TGTGCCAGCAGCCCCCATGGGGCAGAGACC.

As for this clone: The CDR3 end falls 3 residues outside the read, so it is completed with the germline J gene. The V and J genes are TRBV7-9 and TRBJ1-2; maybe TRBD1 (5 bases). The germline V and J ends were trimmed by 4 bases and 4 bases, with 7 bases remaining between them. CDR1 and CDR2 from the germline V gene are SEHNR and FQNEAQ (reference sequence). This CDR3 has 12 amino acids. This CDR3 reads CASSSGLYGYTF. CDR3 bases read: TGTGCCAGCAGCTCGGGACTCTATGGC.

With respect to this clone: The read ends 3 residues shy of where the CDR3 ends; the end is completed using the germline J gene. The V gene is TRBV12-3 or TRBV12-4, the J gene TRBJ2-2; 7 positions match TRBD1. The CDR3 has 16 residues. The V segment lost 4 bases and the J segment 0 bases; nucleotides outside the gene matches: 5. The sequenced CDR3 bases are TGTGCCAGCAGTTGGTACAGGGGCCCGAACACCGGGGAG. Encoded protein: CASSWYRGPNTGE. The complete CDR3 sequence is CASSWYRGPNTGELFF.

Note on this clone: The read falls 3 residues short of the CDR3 end, and the missing part is taken from the germline J gene. The J gene is TRBJ1-2, the V gene TRBV7-9; TRBD1 matches at 8 bases. The CDR3 spans 13 residues. Germline V gives CDR1 SEHNR, CDR2 FQNEAQ (reference sequence). The CDR3 region is CASSAGQVGDYTF. Partial CDR3 DNA: TGTGCCAGCAGCGCGGGACAGGTAGGGGAC.

The part of the CDR3 DNA that was read is TGCAGTGCTTCCGGGACAGGGGCTATCACCGGGGAG. Translation: CSASGTGAITGE. The CDR3 reads in full as CSASGTGAITGELFF. The chain recombines TRBV20-1 with TRBJ2-2; 10 bases are a match to TRBD1. The observed sequence ends 3 residues before the CDR3 terminus, with the missing tail filled in from the germline J gene. The V segment lost 5 bases and the J segment 4 bases; nucleotides outside the gene matches: 7. The CDR3 length is 15 residues. CDR1 and CDR2 from the germline V gene are DFQATT and SNEGSKA (reference sequence).

About this clone: Read data end 3 residues before the CDR3 end; the end is taken from the germline J gene. The V gene is TRBV18, the J gene TRBJ2-6; either TRBD1 or TRBD2 may supply D (5 bases each). V was clipped by 6 bases and J by 2 bases, with 17 bases between them. Germline CDR1 and CDR2: KGHSH and LQKENI. The CDR3 contains 17 residues. The sequenced part of the CDR3 DNA is TGTGCCAGCTCCGTGACAGAGGGTCCGACTGGGGCCAACGTC. The encoded protein is CASSVTEGPTGANV. From start to end, the CDR3 is CASSVTEGPTGANVLTF.